This T cell receptor beta chain came from a study of blood T cell repertoires in COVID-19. Turning to the study itself: Spain, Italy and the United States supplied samples that represented acute and convalescent COVID-19. The cDNA or gDNA used as material had been derived from T cells, B-cell-depleted T cells, or PBMCs.

Study processing details: Reference gene primers were amplified, and this amplification served to estimate nucleated cell counts. Profiling relied on immunoSEQ multiplex PCR, and the TCRdb table lists in-frame clones only, not all of them. V, J and clone size reflect that table, while D and trimming were determined from the DNA. The table includes 80,000 to 100,000 clones, over 70% detected once. The CDR3 sequence is 11 residues long. Germline V lookup: CDR1 SGHRS, CDR2 YFSETQ. V lost 8 bases, J lost 8 bases, and 10 bases lay in between. The chain joins TRBV5-1 to TRBJ2-2; D remains ambiguous. This sequence was found in a man between 60 and 75 years old with acute or convalescent COVID-19. The sequencing input was peripheral blood. DNA of the CDR3: TGCGCCAGTTCCCAACAGGGGGAGCTGTTTTTT. It yields the protein CASSQQGELFF. Full variable domain (missing parts from reference TRBV5-1 and TRBJ2-2): KAGVTQTPRYLIKTRGQQVTLSCSPISGHRSVSWYQQTPGQGLQFLFEYFSETQRNKGNFPGRFSGRQFSNSRSEMNVSTLELGDSALYLCASSQQGELFFGEGSRLTVL.